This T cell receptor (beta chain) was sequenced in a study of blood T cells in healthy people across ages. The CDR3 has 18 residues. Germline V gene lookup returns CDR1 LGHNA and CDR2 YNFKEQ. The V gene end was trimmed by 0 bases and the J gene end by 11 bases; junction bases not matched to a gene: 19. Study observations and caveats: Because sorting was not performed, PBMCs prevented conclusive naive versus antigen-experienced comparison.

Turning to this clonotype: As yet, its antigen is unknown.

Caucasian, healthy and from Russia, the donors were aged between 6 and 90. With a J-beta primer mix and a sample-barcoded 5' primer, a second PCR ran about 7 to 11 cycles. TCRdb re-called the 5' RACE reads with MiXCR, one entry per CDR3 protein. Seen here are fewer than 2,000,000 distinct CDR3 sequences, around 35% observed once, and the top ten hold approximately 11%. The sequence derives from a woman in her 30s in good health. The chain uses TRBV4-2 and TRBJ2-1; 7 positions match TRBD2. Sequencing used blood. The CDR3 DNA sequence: TGTGCCAGCAGCCAAGATGGAAGTACTAGCGTTCATACAATCCAGCAGTTCTTC. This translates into CASSQDGSTSVHTIQQFF.